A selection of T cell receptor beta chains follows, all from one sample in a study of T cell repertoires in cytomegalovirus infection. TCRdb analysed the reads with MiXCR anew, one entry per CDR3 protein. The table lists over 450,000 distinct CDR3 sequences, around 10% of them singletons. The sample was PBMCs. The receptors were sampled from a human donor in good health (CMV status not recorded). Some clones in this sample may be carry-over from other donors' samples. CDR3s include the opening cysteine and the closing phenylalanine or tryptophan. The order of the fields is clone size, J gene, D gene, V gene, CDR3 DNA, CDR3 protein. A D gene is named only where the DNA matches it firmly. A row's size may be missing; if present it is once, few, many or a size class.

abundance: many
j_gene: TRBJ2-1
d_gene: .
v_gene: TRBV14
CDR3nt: TGTGCCAGCAGCCAAGTGGGGTGGCAGCCGCGGGATGAGCAGTTCTTC
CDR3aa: CASSQVGWQPRDEQFF

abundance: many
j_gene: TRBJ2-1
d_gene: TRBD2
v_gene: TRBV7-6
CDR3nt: TGTGCCAGCAGCTTAGAGGCCAGCGGGAGTCGGAATGAGCAGTTCTTC
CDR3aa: CASSLEASGSRNEQFF

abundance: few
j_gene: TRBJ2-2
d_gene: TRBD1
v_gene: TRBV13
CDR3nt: TGTGCCAGCAGCGGAGAGGATGCCGGGACAGGAATCGGGGAGCTGTTTTTT
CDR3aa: CASSGEDAGTGIGELFF

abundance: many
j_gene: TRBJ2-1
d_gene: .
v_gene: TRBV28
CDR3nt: TGTGCCAGCAGTTATTGGGGAGATGAGCAGTTCTTC
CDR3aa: CASSYWGDEQFF

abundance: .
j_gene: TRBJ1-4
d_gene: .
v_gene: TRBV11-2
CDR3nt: TGTGCCAGCAGCTTTTTAGCAGGTGCAACTAATGAAAAACTGTTTTTT
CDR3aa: CASSFLAGATNEKLFF

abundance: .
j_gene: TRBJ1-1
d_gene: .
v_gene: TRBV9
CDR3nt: TGTGCCAGCAGCGTAGGTACGCAAGTCACTGAAGCTTTCTTT
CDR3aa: CASSVGTQVTEAFF

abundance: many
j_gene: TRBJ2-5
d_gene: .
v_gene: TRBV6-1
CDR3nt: TGTGCCAGCACCAAGGACAGAAAGACCCAGTACTTC
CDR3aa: CASTKDRKTQYF

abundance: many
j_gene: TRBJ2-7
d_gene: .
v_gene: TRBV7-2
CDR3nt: TGTGCCAGCGCCTTGGGAAGTTCCTACGAGCAGTACTTC
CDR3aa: CASALGSSYEQYF

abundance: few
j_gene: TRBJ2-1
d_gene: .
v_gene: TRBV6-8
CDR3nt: TGTGCCAGCAGTCCGTCCGGGGGATACAATGAGCAGTTCTTC
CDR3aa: CASSPSGGYNEQFF

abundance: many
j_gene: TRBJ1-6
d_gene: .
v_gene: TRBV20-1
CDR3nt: TGCAGTGCTAGAGGGGACTCACAGCAACCCCTCCACTTT
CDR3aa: CSARGDSQQPLHF

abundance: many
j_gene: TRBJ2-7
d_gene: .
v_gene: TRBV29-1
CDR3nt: TGCAGCGTTGCGGGGGAGGAGCAGTACTTC
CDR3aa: CSVAGEEQYF

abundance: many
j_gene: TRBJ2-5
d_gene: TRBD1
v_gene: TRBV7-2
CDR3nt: TGTGCCAGCAGACCCACCGGGACAGGACAAGAGACCCAGTACTTC
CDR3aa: CASRPTGTGQETQYF

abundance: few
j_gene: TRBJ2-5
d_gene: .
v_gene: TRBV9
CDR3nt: TGTGCCAGCAGCGTAGGACTAGGGCTTGAGACCCAGTACTTC
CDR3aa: CASSVGLGLETQYF

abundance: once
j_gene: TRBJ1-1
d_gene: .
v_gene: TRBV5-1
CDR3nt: TGCGCCAGCAGCATTAAGGTGAACGGTGAAGCTTTCTTT
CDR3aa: CASSIKVNGEAFF

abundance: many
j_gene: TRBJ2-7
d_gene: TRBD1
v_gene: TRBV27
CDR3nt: TGTGCCAGCAGTTTAAGTCCGGGACAGGGATCTGGAGAGCAGTACTTC
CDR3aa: CASSLSPGQGSGEQYF

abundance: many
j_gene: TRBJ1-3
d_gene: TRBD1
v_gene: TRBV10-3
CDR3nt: TGTGCCATCAGACCGGGACAGGGGACGGGGGCCTCTGGAAACACCATATATTTT
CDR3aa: CAIRPGQGTGASGNTIYF

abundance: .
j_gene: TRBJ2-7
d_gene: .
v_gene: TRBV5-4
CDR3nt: TGTGCCAGCAGCATTGACGTAGGGGGTACTTCCTACGAGCAGTACTTC
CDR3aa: CASSIDVGGTSYEQYF

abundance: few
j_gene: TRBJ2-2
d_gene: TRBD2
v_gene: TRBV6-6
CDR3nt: TGTGCCAGCTGGAGGCTAGCGGACACCGGGGAGCTGTTTTTT
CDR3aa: CASWRLADTGELFF

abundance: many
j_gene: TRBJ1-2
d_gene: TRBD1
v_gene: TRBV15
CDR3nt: TGTGCCACCAGCAGTTGGGACAGCGCGCCCTATGGCTACACCTTC
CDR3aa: CATSSWDSAPYGYTF

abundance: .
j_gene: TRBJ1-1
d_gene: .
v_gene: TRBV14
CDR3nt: TGTGCCAGCAGCCAGCTTCAAAGGGCCACTGAAGCTTTCTTT
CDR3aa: CASSQLQRATEAFF

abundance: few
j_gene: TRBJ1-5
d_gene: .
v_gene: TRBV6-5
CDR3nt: TGTGCCAGCAGTCGGGACCAGGGACCTTACTGGCCCCAGCATTTT
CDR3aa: CASSRDQGPYWPQHF

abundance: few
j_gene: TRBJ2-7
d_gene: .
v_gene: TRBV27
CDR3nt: TGTGCCAGCAGTCGGGACGGGCCCAGGGACGAGCAGTACTTC
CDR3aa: CASSRDGPRDEQYF

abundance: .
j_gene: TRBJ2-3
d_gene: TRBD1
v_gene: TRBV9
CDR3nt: TGTGCCAGCAGCGTAGGTGGGACAGGGGGTACAGATACGCAGTATTTT
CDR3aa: CASSVGGTGGTDTQYF

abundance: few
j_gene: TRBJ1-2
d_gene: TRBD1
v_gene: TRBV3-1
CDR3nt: TGTGCCAGCAGCCAAGAGGACAGGGACTATGGCTACACCTTC
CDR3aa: CASSQEDRDYGYTF

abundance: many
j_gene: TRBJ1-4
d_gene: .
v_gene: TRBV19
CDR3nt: TGTGCCAGTAAGAGGGTGGTCACCCGAACTAATGAAAAACTGTTTTTT
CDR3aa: CASKRVVTRTNEKLFF

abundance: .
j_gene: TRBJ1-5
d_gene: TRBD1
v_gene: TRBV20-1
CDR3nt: TGCAGTGCACTCGGTAGGGGGCCTAATCAGCCCCAGCATTTT
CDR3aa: CSALGRGPNQPQHF

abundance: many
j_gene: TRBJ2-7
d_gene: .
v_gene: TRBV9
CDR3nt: TGTGCCAGCAGCGTCCGGGACTTCTCCTACGAGCAGTACTTC
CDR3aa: CASSVRDFSYEQYF

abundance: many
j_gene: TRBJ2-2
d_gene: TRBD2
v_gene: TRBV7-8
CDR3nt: TGTGCCAGCAGCTCCGGACTAGCGGGGGGTATCGGGGAGCTGTTTTTT
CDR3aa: CASSSGLAGGIGELFF

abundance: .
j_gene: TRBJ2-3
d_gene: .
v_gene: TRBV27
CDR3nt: TGTGCCAGCAGTTCCCCAGCGGTCACAGATACGCAGTATTTT
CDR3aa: CASSSPAVTDTQYF

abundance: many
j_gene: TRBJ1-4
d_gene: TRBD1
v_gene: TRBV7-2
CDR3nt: TGTGCCAGCAGCTCCCGGACAGGGGGGACTAATGAAAAACTGTTTTTT
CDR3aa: CASSSRTGGTNEKLFF

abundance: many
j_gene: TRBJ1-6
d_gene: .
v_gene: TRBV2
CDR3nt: TGTGCCAGCAGCCAACAGGGAAGGGGGAATTCACCCCTCCACTTT
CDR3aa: CASSQQGRGNSPLHF

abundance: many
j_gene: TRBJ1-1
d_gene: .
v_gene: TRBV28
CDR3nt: TGTGCCAGCAGTTTACAGGCGCTTGAAGCTTTCTTT
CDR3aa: CASSLQALEAFF

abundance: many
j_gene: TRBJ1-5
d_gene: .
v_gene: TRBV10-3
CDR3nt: TGTGCCATCAGTGCCGGGGATCAGCCCCAGCATTTT
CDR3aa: CAISAGDQPQHF

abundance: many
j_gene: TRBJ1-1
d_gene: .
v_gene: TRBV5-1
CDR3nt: TGCGCCAGCAGCCGGACGGTACCGAACACTGAAGCTTTCTTT
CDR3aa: CASSRTVPNTEAFF